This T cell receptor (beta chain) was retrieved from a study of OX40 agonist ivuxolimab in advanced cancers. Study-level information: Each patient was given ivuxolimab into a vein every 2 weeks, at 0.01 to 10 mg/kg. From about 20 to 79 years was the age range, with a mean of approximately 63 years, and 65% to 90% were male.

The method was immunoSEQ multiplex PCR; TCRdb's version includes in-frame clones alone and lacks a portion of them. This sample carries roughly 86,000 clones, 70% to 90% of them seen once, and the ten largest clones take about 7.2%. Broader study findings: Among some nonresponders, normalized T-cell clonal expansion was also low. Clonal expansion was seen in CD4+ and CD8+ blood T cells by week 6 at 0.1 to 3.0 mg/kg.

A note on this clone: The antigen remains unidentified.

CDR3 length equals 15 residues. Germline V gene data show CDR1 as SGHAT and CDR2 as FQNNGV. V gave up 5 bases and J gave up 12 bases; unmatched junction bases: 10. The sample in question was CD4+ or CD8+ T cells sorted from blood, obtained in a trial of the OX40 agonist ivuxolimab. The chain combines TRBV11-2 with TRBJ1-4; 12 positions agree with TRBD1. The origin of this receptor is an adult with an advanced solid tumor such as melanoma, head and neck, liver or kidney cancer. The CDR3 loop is CASSARDRGRNELFF. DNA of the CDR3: TGTGCCAGCAGCGCGAGGGACAGGGGGCGAAACGAACTGTTTTTT.